These 15 T cell receptor beta chains originate from one sample sequenced in a study of blood T cells in healthy people across ages (dated by TCRdb to 2014 to 2015). The library came from 5' RACE. Sequenced using an Illumina HiSeq 2500. A second 7 to 11 cycle PCR used a sample-barcoded 5' primer and a J-beta primer mix. Starting from the raw public reads, TCRdb applied fastp trimming at Q25, assembled clones with MiXCR and retained in-frame beta chains. Every distinct CDR3 protein forms one entry, paired with its most common genes and DNA. The sample table records 1.5 million to 2 million distinct CDR3 sequences; around 50% of these occur just once. The ten biggest clones cover about 2.1% of the sample. The sequenced sample was blood. The receptors were gathered from a woman between 40 and 55 years old in good health.

The rearrangement joins TRBV11-2 to TRBJ2-7, with 9 bases matching TRBD1. The V gene's germline CDR1 is SGHAT and CDR2 FQNNGV. This CDR3 region has 15 residues. The ends lost 1 base at V and 3 bases at J; junction bases unmatched: 4. CDR3 loop: CASSLGLGQGYEQYF. CDR3 nucleotides: TGTGCCAGCAGCTTAGGGCTGGGACAGGGCTACGAGCAGTACTTC.

This clonotype was observed a few times. The CDR3 DNA follows: TGTGCCACCAGCGGGGGAATCGGGAACGGACGAGCCTACGAGCAGTACTTC. Residues: CATSGGIGNGRAYEQYF. This chain connects TRBV15 to TRBJ2-7, with D perhaps given as TRBD1 or TRBD2 (5 bases each). V was pared by 5 bases and J by 2 bases, with 22 bases between. Germline CDR1 and CDR2: LNHNV and YYDKDF (reference sequence). The CDR3 spans 17 residues. Based on the CDR3 plus reference TRBV15 and TRBJ2-7, the full variable domain is DAMVIQNPRYQVTQFGKPVTLSCSQTLNHNVMYWYQQKSSQAPKLLFHYYDKDFNNEADTPDNFQSRRPNTSFCFLDIRSPGLGDTAMYLCATSGGIGNGRAYEQYFGPGTRLTVT.

The sample holds a few counts of this clonotype. The genes are TRBV12-3 or TRBV12-4 and TRBJ1-5; D not resolved. This CDR3 spans 13 amino acids. The germline V and J ends were trimmed by 7 bases and 5 bases, with 12 bases remaining between them. This CDR3 is CASTPDHYQPQHF. The DNA of the CDR3 is TGTGCCAGCACTCCCGATCATTATCAGCCCCAGCATTTT.

In this sample, this clonotype turned up once. The V and J genes are TRBV6-2 or TRBV6-3 and TRBJ2-3, with D tentatively TRBD1 or TRBD2 (5 bases each). V was pared by 5 bases and J by 1 base, with 13 bases between. This CDR3 spans 15 amino acids. Germline lookup yields CDR1 MNHEY and CDR2 SVGEGT. CDR3 sequence (DNA): TGTGCCAGCAGTCCACGGGGCCATGGCACAGATACGCAGTATTTT. As protein: CASSPRGHGTDTQYF.

This clonotype was found a few times. The rearrangement links TRBV7-9 to TRBJ1-1, with D perhaps TRBD1 (5 bases). CDR1 and CDR2 from the germline V gene are SEHNR and FQNEAQ (reference sequence). This CDR3 contains 15 residues. V was pared by 2 bases and J by 0 bases, with 10 bases between. The CDR3 here is CASSLQGTVNTEAFF. As DNA, the CDR3 is TGTGCCAGCAGCTTACAAGGGACGGTGAACACTGAAGCTTTCTTT.

V and J are TRBV12-3 or TRBV12-4 and TRBJ2-5, with D possibly TRBD2 on 6 matching bases. The germline V and J ends were trimmed by 6 bases and 2 bases, with 25 bases remaining between them. This CDR3 has 18 residues. The CDR3 loop is CASSQTRGRGLTQETQYF. As DNA, the CDR3 is TGTGCCAGCAGCCAAACCCGGGGCCGGGGACTTACTCAAGAGACCCAGTACTTC.

In its sample, this clonotype was seen a few times. V and J are TRBV3-1 and TRBJ2-7; maybe TRBD2 (6 bases). The CDR3 loop spans 13 amino acids. Trimming took off 4 bases at V and 5 bases at J, with 12 bases between the two ends. Germline V gene data show CDR1 as LGHDT and CDR2 as YNNKEL (reference sequence). CDR3 sequence (DNA): TGTGCCAGCAGCCCGGGACTCGTACACGAGCAGTACTTC. Encoded protein: CASSPGLVHEQYF.

There are a few counts of this clonotype. The chain couples TRBV29-1 to TRBJ2-3; D ambiguous. The CDR3 covers 15 residues. V was shortened by 5 bases and J by 2 bases, with 17 bases between the two germline ends. Per germline, CDR1 SQVTM and CDR2 ANQGSEA. CDR3 in amino acids: CSVLGTPQVTDTQYF. The CDR3 DNA reads TGCAGCGTTCTAGGTACTCCTCAAGTCACAGATACGCAGTATTTT.

This clonotype occurred once. This chain joins TRBV12-5 and TRBJ1-6, with a tentative D call TRBD1 (5 bases). Germline-derived CDR1 and CDR2 are LGHNT and FRNRAP. V lost 2 bases to trimming and J lost 3 bases, with 23 bases between them. The length of the CDR3 is 20 residues. The DNA of the CDR3 is TGTGCTAGTGGTTTGACGGACAATCCCAGGGCCGACGACTATAATTCACCCCTCCACTTT. Translation: CASGLTDNPRADDYNSPLHF.

The V call is TRBV6-1, the J call TRBJ2-3; D remains unclear. Trimming shortened V by 10 bases and J by 4 bases, and 18 bases separated the two germline ends. Germline V lookup: CDR1 MNHNS, CDR2 SASEGT. The CDR3 runs 14 residues. The CDR3 sequence: CATNPSADPDTQYF. For the CDR3, the DNA is TGTGCCACCAACCCCTCCGCGGATCCAGATACGCAGTATTTT.

The chain links TRBV4-2 to TRBJ2-3; 11 bases line up with TRBD2. Germline values: CDR1 LGHNA, CDR2 YNFKEQ. The CDR3 loop spans 20 amino acids. V lost 3 bases and J lost 0; bases outside the gene matches: 14. The CDR3 DNA reads TGTGCCAGCAGCCATTTGGGGCTAGCGGGGGGCGATACTAGCACAGATACGCAGTATTTT. Translated: CASSHLGLAGGDTSTDTQYF.

J is TRBJ1-1 and V is TRBV9; D unclear. Trimming shortened V by 0 bases and J by 6 bases, and 9 bases separated the two germline ends. The CDR3 contains 13 residues. Germline V gene sequence: CDR1 SGDLS, CDR2 YYNGEE. CDR3 nucleotide sequence: TGTGCCAGCAGCGTAGTGGGAGGCGCTGAAGCTTTCTTT. This codes for CASSVVGGAEAFF.

The chain has TRBV5-1 and TRBJ2-7, with D perhaps TRBD1 (8 bases). V shed 6 bases and J shed 2 bases, with 18 bases lying between them. The CDR3 runs 15 residues. In germline, CDR1 is SGHRS, CDR2 YFSETQ. CDR3 residues: CASTNRQGTTYEQYF. DNA for the CDR3: TGCGCCAGCACAAACAGACAGGGGACTACCTACGAGCAGTACTTC.

This rearrangement joins TRBV14 to TRBJ2-1; D unclear. The J call is doubtful: the DNA matches TRBJ2-7 better. Germline V gene data show CDR1 as SGHDN and CDR2 as FVKESK. This CDR3 region has 13 residues. The CDR3 region is CASSRLTYNEQYF. The CDR3 region has the DNA TGTGCCAGCAGCCGCTTGACCTACAATGAGCAGTACTTC.

This rearrangement joins TRBV7-2 to TRBJ2-1; D uncertain. Germline V gene data show CDR1 as SGHTA and CDR2 as FQGNSA. The CDR3 is 12 amino acids. Trimming removed 5 bases from V and 9 bases from J, with 11 bases in between. The CDR3 protein is CASSPPRPEQFF. The CDR3 coding sequence is TGTGCCAGCAGCCCCCCACGTCCTGAGCAGTTCTTC. Complete variable domain (other parts from reference TRBV7-2 and TRBJ2-1): GAGVSQSPSNKVTEKGKDVELRCDPISGHTALYWYRQSLGQGLEFLIYFQGNSAPDKSGLPSDRFSAERTGGSVSTLTIQRTQQEDSAVYLCASSPPRPEQFFGPGTRLTVL.